This record looks at one TCR beta chain sequence and its context. No antigen is known for it. No much larger clone is present one base from it, and per-base qualities are unavailable. Libraries of naive CD8 T cells were generated from about 20,000 to 1,000,000 sorted cells, with 10%, 30% or 50% of the purified RNA used. Naive CD8 T cells were FACS-sorted as CD8+CD4-CCR7+CD45RA+ on a BD FACSAria II into RLT Plus buffer. Approximately eleven TCR copies' worth of Jurkat RNA were spiked into about 19,000-1,100,000 naive CD8 T cell samples to test detection sensitivity. CD8 T cells were enriched using RosetteSep CD8+ T Cell Enrichment Cocktail and Ficoll-Paque, and the enriched cells then underwent ACK red cell lysis. The germline V gene yields MGHRA for CDR1 and YSYEKL for CDR2. Cut back by 4 bases and 2 bases, the V and J ends lie 19 bases apart. From cysteine to phenylalanine, the CDR3 is 17 amino acids long. Only CDR3 DNA remains: 51 bases, in frame from the first base.

Library preparation used PCR. TCRdb names NextSeq 500 as the instrument used. Preparation of bulk TCR libraries followed a previously described approach, with the TCR primers listed in Table S5. The Qiagen AllPrep DNA/RNA kit was used to purify total RNA. Before analysis, reads from multiple sequencing runs of the same library were pooled. Concerning the study's data processing: Reads were retained only if an exact TCR constant sequence was present, and the retained reads were trimmed to 150 nt and grouped according to their 12-nt molecular barcodes. Reads in each barcode group were sub-clustered using a 15% Levenshtein threshold, and a quality-weighted consensus sequence was built for each RNA molecule. Non-functional sequences were excluded, and lower-count sequences lying one edit away from another sequence were also excluded. Based on fitting two negative binomial distributions, any barcode sub-cluster with under 20% of the maximum read count was discarded. The public reads were run again by TCRdb, first through fastp at Q25 and then through MiXCR, and only productive beta chains were kept. When rows share a CDR3 protein, they turn into one entry using the most common DNA and genes. Clone size and V and J calls follow TCRdb, not the original study. The sample has 460,000 or so distinct CDR3 sequences on record, around 25% of them singletons. The ten biggest clones cover 0.7% to 0.9% of the sample.

The data were obtained in a study of molecular identifiers for immune sequencing clone quantification listed by TCRdb under 2018. Broadly, across the study: For a replicate experiment, RNA from roughly 18,000 or 92,000 naive CD8 T cells was divided into five aliquots, and four of the five aliquots were sequenced. This methods study used CD8 T cells to benchmark TCR RNA copy counting and molecular-identifier clustering-based TCR repertoire sequencing (MIDCIRS). Points the paper makes about the study in general: When barcode sub-clustering was not used, chimeric consensus sequences inflated TCR diversity, with chimeras reaching as high as 47%. A single cell's worth of spiked-in Jurkat TCR RNA was reported detectable even among about 1.1 million naive CD8 T cells. Modeling indicated approximately 3.2 TCR RNA copies recovered per cell, compared with about 10 by digital PCR, which implies a capture efficiency of about 31%. Identical TCR molecules sharing a barcode could cause highly expanded clone sizes to be underestimated. In CMV-specific effector cells, clones with more than 20 RNA copies contained over 98% of molecules, whereas in naive cells such clones contained under 1% of molecules. Spiked-in Jurkat TCR RNA (around eleven copies' worth), which is not part of the donor repertoire, was contained in the naive libraries.

This chain is built from TRBV4-1 and TRBJ2-3; the D gene is possibly TRBD1, with 6 bases matching. The receptor's source is a human donor in good health. Some libraries in this study had Jurkat cell RNA spiked in. Sequenced material: naive CD8+ T cells from blood, with Jurkat cell RNA spiked in. Interpreted using the paper, the cell subset or site label stands for: FACS-sorted CD8+CD4-CCR7+CD45RA+ naive T cells. CDR3 loop: CASSPTSTGAPTDTQYF. In nucleotides, the sequence is TGCGCCAGCAGCCCCACGTCGACAGGCGCACCCACAGATACGCAGTATTTT.